This T cell receptor (beta chain) is from a study of sequential checkpoint blockade in melanoma. Study information: Maintenance nivolumab came after either treatment sequence. TCRbeta immunosequencing was performed on DNA from roughly 90 pretreatment melanoma tumor samples. Twenty-two patients had matched tumor biopsies before treatment and at week 13 after nivolumab or ipilimumab alone. General observations from the study: In arm A, pretreatment tumor clonality was associated with response.

V was clipped by 4 bases and J by 6 bases; unmatched bases: 3. This CDR3 has 13 residues. Germline assignment: CDR1 SGDLS and CDR2 YYNGEE. Remarks on this clone: Antigen: not known.

The data were produced by immunoSEQ multiplex PCR, yet TCRdb's version contains in-frame clones alone and is incomplete. The profile shows approximately 13,000 clones, 25% to 35% of them singletons. Treatment indicated: randomized to nivolumab then ipilimumab (arm A) or the reverse (arm B). The chain joins TRBV9 to TRBJ2-2; 7 nucleotides align to TRBD1. Sequencing was performed on tumor tissue (inferred from file names), taken from a patient given nivolumab and ipilimumab in sequence. The sequence came from a human donor with melanoma. In DNA, the CDR3 is TGTGCCAGCAGCCCCGACAGGGCCGGGGAGCTGTTTTTT. This gives the protein CASSPDRAGELFF.